This T cell receptor (beta chain) was profiled in a study of CD8 T cells in Susac syndrome. Trimming left V 4 bases short and J 4 bases short, with 11 bases between. CDR1 and CDR2 (germline): MNHNS, SASEGT. CDR3 length equals 13 residues. As concerns this clonotype: Its specificity is not known.

RNA totalling about 0.5 to 1 ug underwent reverse transcription with random hexamers. The authors amplified TCR beta CDR3 across 54 Vbeta and 13 Jbeta using immunoSEQ multiplex PCR. TCRdb independently ran MiXCR on the immunoSEQ multiplex PCR reads; one entry per CDR3 protein. The data hold under 200,000 distinct CDR3 sequences, with 90% to 95% observed a single time. Whole-study findings and limits: That the number of individuals in its TCR sequencing and HLA analysis was relatively small was acknowledged by the study.

The TCR was taken from a human donor with Susac syndrome. The chain uses TRBV6-1 and TRBJ2-7; D may match TRBD1 or TRBD2 (5 bases each). The sample taken for sequencing was CD4+ T cells from PBMCs. The CDR3 reads CASSGLGPYEQYF. CDR3 nucleotide sequence: TGTGCCAGCAGTGGGCTGGGACCGTACGAGCAGTACTTC.